This T cell receptor (beta chain) was found in a study of blood T cell repertoires in COVID-19. Trimming left V 6 bases short and J 0 bases short, with 10 bases between. The germline CDR1 and CDR2 sequences are MRHNA and SNTAGT. This CDR3 contains 14 residues. Measured with immunoSEQ multiplex PCR; TCRdb has only the in-frame clones, and not every one. This table has more than 200,000 clones, roughly 87% appearing once. The J gene is TRBJ2-3, the V gene TRBV6-4; the D gene is possibly TRBD2 (5 bases). The sample taken for sequencing was peripheral blood. This clonotype originated in a man in his late teens or twenties with active or convalescent COVID-19. The CDR3 region has the DNA TGTGCCAGCAGCGCTAGCTTAAGCACAGATACGCAGTATTTT. It codes for CASSASLSTDTQYF.